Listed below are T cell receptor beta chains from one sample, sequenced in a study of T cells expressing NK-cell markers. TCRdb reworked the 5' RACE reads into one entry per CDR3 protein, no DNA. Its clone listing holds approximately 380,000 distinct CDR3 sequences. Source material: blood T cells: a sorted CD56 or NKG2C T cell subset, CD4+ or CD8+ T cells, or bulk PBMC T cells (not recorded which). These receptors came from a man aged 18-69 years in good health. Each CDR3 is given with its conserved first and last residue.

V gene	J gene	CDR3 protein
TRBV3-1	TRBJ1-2	CASSQSWDAYLYGYTF
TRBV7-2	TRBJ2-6	CASSLVLGLGANVLTF
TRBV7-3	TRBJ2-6	CASSLKGSFSGANVLTF
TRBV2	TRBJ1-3	CASSGGLTPGNTIYF
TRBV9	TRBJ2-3	CASSALSRGTDTQYF
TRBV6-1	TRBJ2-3	CASRRDSTDTQYF
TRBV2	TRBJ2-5	CASSDYRGGGQETQYF
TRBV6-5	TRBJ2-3	CASSWITTRDTQYF
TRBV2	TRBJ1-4	CASSARGNEKLFF
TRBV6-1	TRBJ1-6	CASSDVNRINSPLHF
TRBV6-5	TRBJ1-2	CASSSPSLTGLRGYTF
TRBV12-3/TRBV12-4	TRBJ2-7	CASSLAWGRYNHYEQYF
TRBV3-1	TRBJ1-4	CASSRGQANEKLFF
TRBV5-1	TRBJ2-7	CASGKAPGSVYEQYF
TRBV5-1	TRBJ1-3	CASAYKEPFGNTIYF
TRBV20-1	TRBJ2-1	CSATKEAFPYNEQFF
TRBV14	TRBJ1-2	CASSRGGSFYGYTF
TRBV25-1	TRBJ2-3	CASSEMDRDTQYF
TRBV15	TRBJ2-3	CATSREGSSSSTDTQYF
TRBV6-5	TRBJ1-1	CASSSRDKDNEAFF
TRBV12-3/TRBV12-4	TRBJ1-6	CASTSRVSYNSPLHF
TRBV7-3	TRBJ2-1	CASSPRAGVVSYNEQFF
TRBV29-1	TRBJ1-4	CSGWTGGGDEKLFF
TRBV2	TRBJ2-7	CASSVQASPYEQYF
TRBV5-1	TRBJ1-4	CASSRDRGQNEKLFF
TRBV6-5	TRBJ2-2	CASTERGQNTGELFF
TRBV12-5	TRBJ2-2	CASGLVLRELFF
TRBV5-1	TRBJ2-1	CASSPGLIDEQFF
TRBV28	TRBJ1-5	CASSPYPGISNQPQHF
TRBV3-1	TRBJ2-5	CASSQAQGKIQETQYF
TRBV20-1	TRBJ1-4	CSAIPALMREKLFF
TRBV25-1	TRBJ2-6	CASSESGVGGSGANVLTF
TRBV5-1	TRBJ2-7	CASSLGGLSTYEQYF
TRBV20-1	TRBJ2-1	CSARDRGGHFF
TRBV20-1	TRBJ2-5	CSATPLLAGVPQETQYF
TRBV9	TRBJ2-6	CASSSRTGNNGANVLTF
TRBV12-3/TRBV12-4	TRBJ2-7	CASSPTGKRYEQYF
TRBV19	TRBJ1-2	CASSQVLTYGYTF
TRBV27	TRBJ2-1	CASGQTGTGGNEQFF
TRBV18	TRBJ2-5	CASSAGSQETQYF
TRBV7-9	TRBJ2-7	CASSPWTGRVEEQYF
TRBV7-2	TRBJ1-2	CASSSRGQGRSYGYTF
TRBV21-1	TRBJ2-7	CASSRGSEYEQYF
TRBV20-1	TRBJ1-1	CSARDRPRTGHTEAFF
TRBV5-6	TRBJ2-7	CASSFEEGAYYEQYF
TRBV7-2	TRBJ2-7	CASRDPRGVYYEQYF
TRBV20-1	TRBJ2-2	CSASHRGRGTGELFF
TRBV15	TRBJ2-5	CATSPGLAVQETQYF
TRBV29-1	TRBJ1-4	CSGGVGEKLFF
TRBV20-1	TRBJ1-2	CSASETAYGYTF
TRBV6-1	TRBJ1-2	CASTKGPVDYGYTF
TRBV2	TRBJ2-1	CASRPPLRGSYNEQFF
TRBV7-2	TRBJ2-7	CASSLGRSGGPYEQYF
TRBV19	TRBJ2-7	CASSPTLGAYYEQYF
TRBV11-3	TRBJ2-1	CASSLGPGANEQFF
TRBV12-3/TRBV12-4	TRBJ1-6	CASSRDRSNNSPLHF
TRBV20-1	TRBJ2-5	CSAQGGNQETQYF
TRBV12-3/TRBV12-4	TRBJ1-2	CASSPRGQGGYGYTF
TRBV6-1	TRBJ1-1	CASSRDRGDTEAFF
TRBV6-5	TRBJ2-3	CASRAVWGASTSTDTQYF